The sequence of this TCR beta chain was determined in a study of beta chain features in type 1 diabetes (dated by TCRdb to the late 2010s). Concerning the study at large: Mean age, gender distribution, total cell number and subset yield did not differ between patients and healthy donors. Whereas all 30 or so donors provided naive and central memory subsets, regulatory and stem cell-like memory subsets were isolated from just 8 patients and roughly eight healthy donors. A total of 100 million to 110 million sorted cells were examined across all samples, and a strong correlation was observed between cell number per subset and RNA yield. In the study, TCRB repertoires of sorted circulating CD4+ T cell subsets from recently diagnosed type 1 diabetes patients were compared with those of matched healthy donors.

A single peripheral blood draw of around 120 mL on average was collected from each donor into heparinised tubes. A BD FACSAria II was used to sort naive, central memory, regulatory and stem cell-like memory CD4+ T cells with a panel that included CD45RO, CCR7, CD25, CD127, CD95 and CD27. Every sorted population had a purity above 95%. Right away, PBMCs were isolated by Lymphoprep density gradient centrifugation and were stained directly, with no culture step. To minimize batch effects, samples were stained and sorted in pairs, one healthy donor with one patient per experiment. All of the isolated RNA was reverse transcribed with the High Capacity cDNA Reverse Transcription Kit, so expressed TCRB transcripts were sequenced. Deep immunoSEQ sequencing was applied to naive, central memory and regulatory T cell samples, giving an average of roughly 3.6 million total reads per sample. Sorted cells were lysed in RLT buffer, and RNA was extracted using DNase-treated RNeasy Micro or Mini kits according to cell number. To prevent cross-contamination, every cell subset was processed on its own, while patient and healthy donor samples were processed together. The immunoSEQ multiplex PCR was used to amplify TCRB sequences from cDNA, yielding 87-bp fragments that span the CDR3 region. Amplicons were sequenced on the Illumina HiSeq platform. Under the source paper's analysis protocol: PCR bias was computationally corrected using synthetic template baselines, reads within Hamming distance 2 were collapsed, and singletons that could not be merged were discarded. By aligning reads against IMGT, V, D and J genes, CDR3 length, and insertions or deletions at six rearrangement sites were assigned. Within each subset, clonotype counts were normalized to sorted cell number, after which true diversity and Gini coefficients were computed with the tcR R package. The overlap coefficient, calculated on TCRB nucleotide sequences, was used to quantify repertoire sharing. Out-of-frame TCRB sequences from naive cells were analyzed as a proxy for the pre-selection repertoire. TCRdb re-hosts the immuneACCESS table, in-frame sequences only. Its copies lack some clones; in the studies checked, an unresolved V gene accounts for under half of them, and the cause for the rest is not known. V, J and clone size derive from that table, while D and trimming were established from the DNA sequence. This sample gives roughly 500,000 clones in total; approximately 10% of them show up just once. The top ten clones comprise 0.046% of the sample.

Broad study findings and their caveats: Because small numbers of individuals were included in the HLA sub-analyses, any influence of HLA type on TCRB rearrangement was left unresolved. Naive, central memory and regulatory TCRB repertoires appeared to be more similar among patients than among healthy donors. Shorter templates might be favored by PCR, yet because patient and control samples were amplified and corrected together, any such skew would affect both groups equally. Because cDNA was sequenced instead of genomic DNA, activated cells with high expression could be over-represented, although the groups did not differ in activation or CD3 levels. At VDJ recombination sites, patients with type 1 diabetes made fewer insertions and deleted more nucleotides, a pattern implying thymic rearrangement abnormalities. A moderate but significant shortening of TCRB CDR3 length was observed in type 1 diabetes patients in all four CD4+ subsets.

Notes on this clone: Its recognized antigen is unknown. No clone much larger than this one lies a single base away; base qualities are absent.

CDR1 MDHEN and CDR2 SYDVKM were looked up in the germline V gene. Its CDR3 holds 15 amino acids, cysteine through phenylalanine. Just the 45-base CDR3 DNA is kept, in frame starting at base 1. Germline trimming amounts to 4 bases on V and 4 bases on J, with 8 as the count of junction bases outside the gene matches. The material sequenced was naive CD4+ T cells from blood. The cell subset or site tag for this specimen amounts to: true naive CD4+ T cells. The chain is assembled from TRBV28 and TRBJ2-5, and 8 junction bases match TRBD2. The clonotype comes from a woman aged 18-29 years in good health. The CDR3 reads as follows: CASSSQRGGAETQYF. The DNA reads TGTGCCAGCAGTTCCCAACGGGGGGGCGCAGAGACCCAGTACTTC.